The entry below describes one T cell receptor beta chain. Germline V gene sequence: CDR1 SGHAT, CDR2 FQNNGV. Trimming removed 2 bases at V and 2 bases at J, with 7 bases between. The length of the CDR3 is 14 residues. This record belongs to a study of Ad26.COV2.S vaccination and SARS-CoV-2 variants. TCRdb's table, derived via immunoSEQ multiplex PCR, lists solely in-frame clones and lacks some. The table lists about 400,000 clones, about 83% of them singletons. Treatment: roughly 18 received Ad26.COV2.S at low or high dose, single or two shots; 5 received placebo; per-sample allocation not given. The study sampled participants on day 63 after the first vaccine or placebo injection.

The chain recombines TRBV11-2 with TRBJ1-3, with D hard to call. This specimen consisted of peripheral blood, obtained in a trial of Ad26.COV2.S vaccine versus placebo. The TCR originated in a person between 18 and 59 years old who received the Ad26.COV2.S COVID-19 vaccine or a placebo. The DNA for the CDR3 is TGTGCCAGCAGCTTATCCCCGGCTGGAAACACCATATATTTT. It specifies CASSLSPAGNTIYF. The whole variable domain, filled in from reference TRBV11-2 and TRBJ1-3, reads EAGVAQSPRYKIIEKRQSVAFWCNPISGHATLYWYQQILGQGPKLLIQFQNNGVVDDSQLPKDRFSAERLKGVDSTLKIQPAKLEDSAVYLCASSLSPAGNTIYFGEGSWLTVV.